Given below is one T cell receptor beta chain in context. Clones were read by immunoSEQ multiplex PCR, and TCRdb kept only the in-frame ones, dropping some. The table lists 10,000 or so clones, 93% of them singletons. This sample was included in a study of technical replicates of blood from several donors. CDR1 and CDR2 from the germline V gene are LNHDA and SQIVND (reference sequence). With V trimmed by 5 bases and J by 2 bases, 4 bases remained unmatched. This CDR3 region has 16 residues. This TCR was recovered from a human donor in good health. Input material: PBMCs. V usage is TRBV19 and J usage is TRBJ2-3, with 13 nucleotides matching TRBD2. The CDR3 DNA is TGTGCCAGTAGTGTGGGACTAGCGGGAAACACAGATACGCAGTATTTT. As protein: CASSVGLAGNTDTQYF.